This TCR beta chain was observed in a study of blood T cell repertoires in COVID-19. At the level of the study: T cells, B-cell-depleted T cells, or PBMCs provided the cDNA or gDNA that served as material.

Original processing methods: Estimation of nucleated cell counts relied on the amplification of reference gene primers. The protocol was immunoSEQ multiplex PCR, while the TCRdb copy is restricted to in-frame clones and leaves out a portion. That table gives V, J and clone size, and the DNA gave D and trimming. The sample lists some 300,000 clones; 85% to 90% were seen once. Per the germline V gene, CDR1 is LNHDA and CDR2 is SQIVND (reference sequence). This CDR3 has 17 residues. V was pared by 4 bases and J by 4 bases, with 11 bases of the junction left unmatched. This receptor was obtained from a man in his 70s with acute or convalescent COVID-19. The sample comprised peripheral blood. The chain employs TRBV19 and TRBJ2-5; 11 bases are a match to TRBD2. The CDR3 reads CASSRGLAAGARETQYF. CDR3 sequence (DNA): TGTGCCAGTAGTAGGGGACTAGCGGCGGGAGCCCGAGAGACCCAGTACTTC.